Listed here are 3 T cell receptor beta chains from one sample, sequenced in a study of blood T cell repertoires in COVID-19. Measured with immunoSEQ multiplex PCR; TCRdb has only the in-frame clones, and not every one. The data hold 140,000 to 150,000 clones, with around four fifths observed a single time. Sequencing input: PBMCs or T cells enriched from blood (not recorded which). Receptor source: a woman between 45 and 60 years old who had recovered from COVID-19.

V gene TRBV29-1 combines with J gene TRBJ2-2; 8 positions agree with TRBD2. Germline CDR1 and CDR2: SQVTM and ANQGSEA. With V trimmed by 4 bases and J by 7 bases, 11 bases remained unmatched. The CDR3 contains 15 residues. The CDR3 nucleotides read TGCAGCGTTGGGTTGGGACTAGAGTTAGGCGGGGAGCTGTTTTTT. It yields the protein CSVGLGLELGGELFF.

Only a few counts were recorded for this clone. The chain has TRBV10-1 and TRBJ1-4; perhaps TRBD1 as D (5 bases). Trimming pared 5 bases from V and 6 bases from J, leaving 7 bases between. The CDR3 contains 12 residues. The germline gives CDR1 WNHNN, CDR2 SYGVQD (reference sequence). CDR3 coding DNA: TGCGCCAGCAGTAGGGGTGATGAAAAACTGTTTTTT. The encoded protein is CASSRGDEKLFF.

This clone was picked up a small number of times. The chain recombines TRBV5-1 with TRBJ1-2; D gene unclear. CDR1 SGHRS and CDR2 YFSETQ come from the germline V gene. The V end was cut by 2 bases, the J end by 8 bases, with 13 bases between. CDR3 length: 13 amino acids. The CDR3, as DNA: TGCGCCAGCAGCTTATTTGGTCGGGAGGGCTACACCTTC. This gives the protein CASSLFGREGYTF.